A selection of T cell receptor beta chains follows, all from one sample in a study of CD4+ T cells in melanoma. Some clones are missing from TCRdb's copy, which holds only in-frame ones; the method was immunoSEQ multiplex PCR. The data show more than 20,000 clones, almost 85% seen once. What was sequenced was cells from a culture (not recorded whether cultured in vitro). The receptors derive from a human donor with melanoma. Both conserved end residues are part of each CDR3. A D gene is named only where the DNA matches it firmly. Clone sizes are given selectively: once, few, many, or a class where the clone is expanded.

cdr3_length	clone_size	j_call	d_call	v_call	cdr3_nt	cdr3_aa
15	NA	TRBJ1-2	NA	TRBV5-1	TGCGCCAGCAGCCCGGACAACACCCTTAACTATGGCTACACCTTC	CASSPDNTLNYGYTF
15	once	TRBJ2-7	TRBD1	TRBV11-2	TGTGCCAGCAGACTGCCTGGGACAGGCAATTACGAGCAGTACTTC	CASRLPGTGNYEQYF
17	NA	TRBJ2-1	TRBD1	TRBV2	TGTGCCAGCAGTGGGAAAAGGACAGGGACCACCTACAATGAGCAGTTCTTC	CASSGKRTGTTYNEQFF
15	NA	TRBJ1-3	TRBD1	TRBV5-1	TGCGCCAGCAGCTTGGATGGCAGGGGGAGAAACACCATATATTTT	CASSLDGRGRNTIYF
17	NA	TRBJ2-3	TRBD2	TRBV5-1	TGCGCCAGCAGCCCTGGCCTAGCGGGGGACAGCACAGATACGCAGTATTTT	CASSPGLAGDSTDTQYF
14	NA	TRBJ1-2	NA	TRBV19	TGTGCCAGTAGTTGGAAACAGGGAACTCTGGGCTACACCTTC	CASSWKQGTLGYTF
15	NA	TRBJ2-2	NA	TRBV6-5	TGTGCCAGCAGCCCCTGGGACGGGAACACCGGGGAGCTGTTTTTT	CASSPWDGNTGELFF
10	NA	TRBJ2-3	NA	TRBV20-1	TGCAGTGCAGAGAGCGATACGCAGTATTTT	CSAESDTQYF
14	NA	TRBJ1-3	TRBD1	TRBV7-9	TGTGCCAGCAGCCGGGACAGGGATAGAAACACCATATATTTT	CASSRDRDRNTIYF
12	NA	TRBJ1-1	NA	TRBV21-1	TGTGCCAGCAGCGGTCTTAATGTTGAAGCTTTCTTT	CASSGLNVEAFF
15	few	TRBJ2-2	NA	TRBV6-5	TGTGCCAGCAGTTACTTCCGACGTTCGACCGGGGAGCTGTTTTTT	CASSYFRRSTGELFF
13	NA	TRBJ1-1	NA	TRBV18	TGTGCCAGCTCTCGGGACGGGAACACTGAAGCTTTCTTT	CASSRDGNTEAFF
15	NA	TRBJ2-1	NA	TRBV2	TGTGCCAGCAGTGAAGCGCTAGGGGGGGGCCATGAGCAGTTCTTC	CASSEALGGGHEQFF
17	NA	TRBJ1-5	TRBD1	TRBV18	TGTGCCAGCTCGCCCGCCCCGGGACAGGGGAAAAATCAGCCCCAGCATTTT	CASSPAPGQGKNQPQHF
14	NA	TRBJ2-3	NA	TRBV7-3	TGTGCCAGCAGCCCCGGGACTTTCACAGATACGCAGTATTTT	CASSPGTFTDTQYF
11	NA	TRBJ1-2	NA	TRBV6-1	TGTGCCAGCACGGGGGGGGATGGCTACACCTTC	CASTGGDGYTF
16	NA	TRBJ2-5	TRBD2	TRBV7-3	TGTGCCAGCAGTCCAACACTAGCGGGGGGGACAGAGACCCAGTACTTC	CASSPTLAGGTETQYF
13	NA	TRBJ1-5	NA	TRBV18	TGTGCCAGCTCACCACTTTCCGGTCAGCCCCAGCATTTT	CASSPLSGQPQHF
13	NA	TRBJ2-1	TRBD2	TRBV5-1	TGCGCCAGCAGCTCGGGACTAACGAATGAGCAGTTCTTC	CASSSGLTNEQFF
13	NA	TRBJ1-1	NA	TRBV19	TGTGCCAGTATCCGCCCTCAGGGAGGAGGAGCTTTCTTT	CASIRPQGGGAFF
17	NA	TRBJ2-7	TRBD1	TRBV11-2	TGTGCCAGCAGCTTAGATGTGGGACAGGGAATCCCATACGAGCAGTACTTC	CASSLDVGQGIPYEQYF
13	few	TRBJ2-5	NA	TRBV10-3	TGTGCCACAACTAACCGACAAGGAGAGACCCAGTACTTC	CATTNRQGETQYF
12	once	TRBJ1-3	NA	TRBV9	TGTGCCAGCAGCGTAGATGGAAACACCATATATTTT	CASSVDGNTIYF
11	NA	TRBJ2-1	NA	TRBV11-2	TGTGCCAGCAGCTTCTACAATGAGCAGTTCTTC	CASSFYNEQFF
11	NA	TRBJ2-6	NA	TRBV6-6	TGTGCCAGCTCTGGGGCCAACGTCCTGACTTTC	CASSGANVLTF
16	NA	TRBJ2-7	NA	TRBV7-9	TGTGCCAGCAGCCTCGTAATCGGGACACCGACCTACGAGCAGTACTTC	CASSLVIGTPTYEQYF
15	NA	TRBJ1-6	NA	TRBV27	TGTGCCAGCAGTTTAGGTGGACAAATGGATTCACCCCTCCACTTT	CASSLGGQMDSPLHF
16	NA	TRBJ1-1	TRBD1	TRBV25-1	TGTGCCAGCAGTGACCCCAGGACAGGGGGGAACACTGAAGCTTTCTTT	CASSDPRTGGNTEAFF
16	once	TRBJ1-5	NA	TRBV19	TGTGCCAGTAACCCATCTGGGGGGCGGCGATTTGAGCCCCAGCATTTT	CASNPSGGRRFEPQHF
17	NA	TRBJ2-5	NA	TRBV10-3	TGTGCCATCAGTGTCCCGATGACGACAGAGGGGAAAGAGACCCAGTACTTC	CAISVPMTTEGKETQYF
14	NA	TRBJ1-2	TRBD1	TRBV6-6	TGTGCCAGCAGGCAACGGGACAGTAACTATGGCTACACCTTC	CASRQRDSNYGYTF
11	NA	TRBJ2-7	NA	TRBV20-1	TGCAGTGCTTTTAGGGCAGAACAGCAGTACTTC	CSAFRAEQQYF
14	NA	TRBJ1-2	TRBD1	TRBV11-1	TGTGCCAGCAGCTTATCAAGGGGGCTCTATGGCTACACCTTC	CASSLSRGLYGYTF
13	few	TRBJ2-1	NA	TRBV19	TGTGCCAGTAGCCCTGGGGGGTCCAATGAGCAGTTCTTC	CASSPGGSNEQFF
17	NA	TRBJ2-3	TRBD2	TRBV7-3	TGTGCCAGCAGCTTAAGCCCCCTAGCGGGGGGAACAGATACGCAGTATTTT	CASSLSPLAGGTDTQYF
12	NA	TRBJ2-7	TRBD1	TRBV19	TGTGCCAGTAGGGGACAGAACTACGAGCAGTACTTC	CASRGQNYEQYF
11	few	TRBJ1-1	NA	TRBV2	TGTGCCAGCAGAGGTAAAACTGAAGCTTTCTTT	CASRGKTEAFF
18	once	TRBJ1-1	NA	TRBV12-5	TGTGCTAGTGGTTTGACCGGGACACTTATCGTCGTGAACACTGAAGCTTTCTTT	CASGLTGTLIVVNTEAFF
15	NA	TRBJ1-1	TRBD1	TRBV5-1	TGCGCCAGCAGCTGGGGGACAGGGTCGACGGCTGAAGCTTTCTTT	CASSWGTGSTAEAFF
12	NA	TRBJ2-5	NA	TRBV9	TGTGCCAGCAGCCGCGGACAAGAGACCCAGTACTTC	CASSRGQETQYF
13	NA	TRBJ2-1	NA	TRBV5-1	TGCGCCAGCAGCTCGACAGGATTCAATGAGCAGTTCTTC	CASSSTGFNEQFF
15	NA	TRBJ1-4	TRBD1	TRBV5-1	TGCGCCAGCAGCCTTACCGGGACAGATTATGAAAAACTGTTTTTT	CASSLTGTDYEKLFF
15	NA	TRBJ1-4	TRBD1	TRBV7-9	TGTGCCAGCAGCCGGTCGTGGGGACAGCAAGAAAAACTGTTTTTT	CASSRSWGQQEKLFF
13	few	TRBJ1-4	NA	TRBV5-6	TGTGCCAGCACTTCCGGGATATATGAAAAACTGTTTTTT	CASTSGIYEKLFF
15	NA	TRBJ1-2	NA	TRBV5-1	TGCGCCAGCAGCTACGACCGGGACGCTGCCTATGGCTACACCTTC	CASSYDRDAAYGYTF
15	medium-sized	TRBJ2-7	NA	TRBV11-2	TGTGCCAGCTCCTCCTTGCGGCAGGGCTCCTACGAGCAGTACTTC	CASSSLRQGSYEQYF
18	NA	TRBJ1-6	NA	TRBV21-1	TGTGCCAGCAGCAAAGGGCACTTAGCCGGTTCGATAGCTTCACCCCTCCACTTT	CASSKGHLAGSIASPLHF
15	NA	TRBJ2-3	NA	TRBV10-2	TGCGCCAGCAGTGTCTACAACTCATACACAGATACGCAGTATTTT	CASSVYNSYTDTQYF
16	NA	TRBJ1-1	NA	TRBV11-2	TGTGCCAGCAGCTTAGTTATGGGGCAGCCGAACACTGAAGCTTTCTTT	CASSLVMGQPNTEAFF
18	once	TRBJ1-4	NA	TRBV5-4	TGTGCCAGCAGCCTGCGTTATGTAACAGCGGCAACTAATGAAAAACTGTTTTTT	CASSLRYVTAATNEKLFF
17	NA	TRBJ1-2	NA	TRBV5-1	TGCGCCAGCAGCTTGGCCATGACGGGGACAAGTCTCTATGGCTACACCTTC	CASSLAMTGTSLYGYTF
10	NA	TRBJ1-1	NA	TRBV30	TGTGCCTGGAGTTACACTGAAGCTTTCTTT	CAWSYTEAFF
13	NA	TRBJ2-7	TRBD1	TRBV10-3	TGTGCCATCAGCGACGGGACAGCTTACGAGCAGTACTTC	CAISDGTAYEQYF
15	NA	TRBJ2-6	NA	TRBV18	TGTGCCAGCTCACCCGTGGACTCTGGGGCCAACGTCCTGACTTTC	CASSPVDSGANVLTF
14	few	TRBJ1-1	NA	TRBV5-4	TGTGCCAGCAGCCGAATACGCGAAAACACTGAAGCTTTCTTT	CASSRIRENTEAFF